This T cell receptor (beta chain) derives from a study of blood T cell repertoires in COVID-19. Study information: Material from acute and convalescent COVID-19 was sourced from the United States, Italy and Spain.

Sequenced by immunoSEQ multiplex PCR; TCRdb stores in-frame clones only, minus some. The profile shows around 170,000 clones, around two thirds of them singletons. The V end was cut by 3 bases, the J end by 2 bases, with 7 bases between. Germline V gene lookup returns CDR1 KGHSH and CDR2 LQKENI. The CDR3 totals 13 residues. This receptor was obtained from an elderly woman with acute or convalescent COVID-19. V usage is TRBV18 and J usage is TRBJ1-2; D remains ambiguous. Sequenced: peripheral blood. CDR3 coding DNA: TGTGCCAGCTCACCCGACAAGAACTATGGCTACACCTTC. Translating gives CASSPDKNYGYTF.